Described below is a single T cell receptor beta chain sequence and its context. Its antigen remains unidentified. Since a much larger clone is just one base distant, this may be a read error. The authors ran a second PCR of about 6 to 11 cycles using a sample-barcoded 5' primer and a J-beta primer mix. TCRdb used MiXCR to reprocess the 5' RACE reads, holding one entry per CDR3 protein. The data hold more than 1,400,000 distinct CDR3 sequences, with 40% to 50% observed a single time. The sample belongs to a study of blood T cells in healthy people across ages. General study results and limits: As age increased, TCR beta diversity per million T cells fell in a roughly linear fashion. Correlation between TCR beta diversity and naive T cell percentage was strong.

Donors gave around 10 milliliters of peripheral blood apiece. At least 5 micrograms of total RNA were extracted per sample. Per germline, CDR1 SGDLS and CDR2 YYNGEE. The length of the CDR3 is 15 residues. V shed 3 bases and J shed 5 bases, with 14 bases lying between them. This chain joins TRBV9 and TRBJ1-4; tentatively, D is TRBD1 (5 bases). Specimen: blood. The source of this sequence is a woman under 30 in good health. The CDR3 reads CASSAWTGQNEKLFF. DNA of the CDR3: TGTGCCAGCAGCGCCTGGACCGGACAAAATGAAAAACTGTTTTTT.